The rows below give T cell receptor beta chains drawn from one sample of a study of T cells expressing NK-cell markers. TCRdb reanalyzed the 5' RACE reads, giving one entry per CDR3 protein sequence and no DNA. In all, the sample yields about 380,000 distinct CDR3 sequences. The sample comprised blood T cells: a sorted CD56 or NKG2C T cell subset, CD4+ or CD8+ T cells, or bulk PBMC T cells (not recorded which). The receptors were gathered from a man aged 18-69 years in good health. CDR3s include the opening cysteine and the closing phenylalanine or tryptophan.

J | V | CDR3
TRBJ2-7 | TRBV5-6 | CASSARPGHIQYF
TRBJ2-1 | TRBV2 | CASSATGRGEQFF
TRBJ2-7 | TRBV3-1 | CASSQGRLAGITYEQYF
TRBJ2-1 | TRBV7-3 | CASSLTFARGGIYRSYNEQFF
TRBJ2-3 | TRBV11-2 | CASSQGGSGGYTDTQYF
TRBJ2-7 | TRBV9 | CASSPGYGGEQYF
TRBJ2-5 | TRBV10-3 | CAISLGGETQYF
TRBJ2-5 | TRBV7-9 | CASSPNSQETQYF
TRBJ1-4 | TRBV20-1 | CSARDAGGPVEKLFF
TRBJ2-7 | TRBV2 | CASDTSGGNYEQYF
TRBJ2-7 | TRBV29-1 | CSVDFGSHYSCEQYF
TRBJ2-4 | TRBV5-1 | CASSLWAGGPNIQYF
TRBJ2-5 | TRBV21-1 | CASSGRHRETQYF
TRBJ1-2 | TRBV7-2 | CASSLDWGSGYTF
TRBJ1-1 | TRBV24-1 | CATSVAGGTEAFF
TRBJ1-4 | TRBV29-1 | CSVDDHGVSGEKLFF
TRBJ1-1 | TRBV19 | CASKPRAGSGTGNTEAFF
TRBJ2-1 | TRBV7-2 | CASSLEASGGHEQFF
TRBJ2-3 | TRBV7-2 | CASSPGPLRAGADTQYF
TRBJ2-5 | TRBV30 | CAWTRTEQETQYF
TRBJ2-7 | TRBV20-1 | CSASATGAYEQYF
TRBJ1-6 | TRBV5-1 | CASSLGGGRVNSPLHF
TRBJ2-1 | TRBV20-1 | CSAPKPSGGDKNEQFF
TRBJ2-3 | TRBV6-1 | CASRRGAGGHTDTQYF
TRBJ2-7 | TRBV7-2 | CASSPKASLGFPYEQYF
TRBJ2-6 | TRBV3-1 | CASSQPRSGANVLTF
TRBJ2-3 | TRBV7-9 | CASSLKPLRGGTDTQYF